The 25 T cell receptor beta chains given below trace back to one sample, sequenced in a study of blood T cell repertoires in COVID-19. The method was immunoSEQ multiplex PCR; TCRdb's version includes in-frame clones alone and lacks a portion of them. The data hold a few hundred thousand clones, with approximately 81% observed a single time. Sequences were obtained from PBMCs or T cells enriched from blood (not recorded which). Every receptor here comes from a man aged 40-49 years who had recovered from COVID-19.

The rearrangement joins TRBV7-6 to TRBJ2-7, with a tentative D call TRBD2 (7 bases). In germline, CDR1 is SGHVS, CDR2 FNYEAQ. This CDR3 has 15 amino acids. V was pared by 4 bases and J by 0 bases, with 13 bases between. This chain's CDR3 is CASSSRGPSSYEQYF. CDR3 coding DNA: TGTGCCAGCAGCTCGCGGGGGCCGAGCTCCTACGAGCAGTACTTC.

This clone was recorded once. The chain has TRBV3-1 (or the pseudogene TRBV3-2) and TRBJ2-2; 7 bases line up with TRBD2. The V gene's germline CDR1 is LGHDT and CDR2 YNNKEL (reference sequence). This CDR3 is 15 amino acids long. V lost 4 bases to trimming and J lost 6 bases; unmatched junction nucleotides: 8. The chain's CDR3 is CASSLGGGDAGELFF. The CDR3 nucleotides read TGTGCCAGCAGCCTCGGTGGGGGGGACGCCGGGGAGCTGTTTTTT.

The V call is TRBV11-2, the J call TRBJ2-5; D not certain. Between the trimmed V and J ends, which lost 5 bases and 2 bases, there was a span of 12 bases. The germline V gene encodes CDR1 SGHAT and CDR2 FQNNGV. CDR3 length: 14 residues. The CDR3 loop reads CASSPGHAQETQYF. The CDR3 coding sequence is TGTGCCAGCAGCCCCGGTCACGCGCAAGAGACCCAGTACTTC. The full variable domain, in which reference TRBV11-2 and TRBJ2-5 provide the parts outside the CDR3, is EAGVAQSPRYKIIEKRQSVAFWCNPISGHATLYWYQQILGQGPKLLIQFQNNGVVDDSQLPKDRFSAERLKGVDSTLKIQPAKLEDSAVYLCASSPGHAQETQYFGPGTRLLVL.

The chain employs TRBV19 and TRBJ2-7; D is uncertain. Deletions cut 4 bases from V and 3 bases from J, with 16 bases between. Germline values: CDR1 LNHDA, CDR2 SQIVND (reference sequence). CDR3 length: 15 amino acids. CDR3 loop: CASSTKTDTVYEQYF. CDR3 nucleotide sequence: TGTGCCAGTAGTACAAAGACCGACACGGTCTACGAGCAGTACTTC.

The chain joins TRBV4-1 to TRBJ1-6, with D unclear. The CDR3 runs to 14 residues. Trimming took off 0 bases at V and 13 bases at J, with 13 bases between the two ends. Germline V lookup: CDR1 MGHRA, CDR2 YSYEKL. In nucleotides, the CDR3 is TGCGCCAGCAGCCAAGAGCAGGCATCGTTGCCCCTCCACTTT. This encodes CASSQEQASLPLHF.

The chain has TRBV14 and TRBJ2-1, with a possible D match to TRBD1 (7 bases). Trimming took off 5 bases at V and 3 bases at J, with 14 bases between the two ends. The CDR3 has 15 amino acids. CDR1 is SGHDN, CDR2 FVKESK, per germline. The CDR3, as DNA: TGTGCCAGCAGCAAAGGCGGGACAGTCTACAATGAGCAGTTCTTC. Amino acids: CASSKGGTVYNEQFF.

The chain combines TRBV5-6 with TRBJ1-1; D possibly corresponds to TRBD1 (5 bases). CDR3 length: 15 residues. CDR1 and CDR2 from the germline V gene are SGHDT and YYEEEE. V shed 3 bases and J shed 4 bases, with 16 bases lying between them. The DNA of the CDR3 is TGTGCCAGCAGCTCTTTCCAGGGATCAGGCACTGAAGCTTTCTTT. Its protein is CASSSFQGSGTEAFF.

This chain connects TRBV18 to TRBJ2-5, with 7 bases aligning to TRBD2. From germline, CDR1 is KGHSH and CDR2 LQKENI. CDR3 size: 14 residues. V was clipped by 4 bases and J by 5 bases; unmatched bases: 7. This chain's CDR3 is CASSLSQGGETQYF. CDR3 nucleotide sequence: TGTGCCAGCTCACTTTCTCAGGGAGGGGAGACCCAGTACTTC.

The J gene is TRBJ2-5, the V gene TRBV15; the D is unclear. This CDR3 has 15 residues. V dropped 0 bases and J dropped 1 base, with 9 bases sitting between them. Germline V gene data show CDR1 as LNHNV and CDR2 as YYDKDF (reference sequence). The CDR3 sequence is CATSRDQASQETQYF. Here the CDR3 DNA reads TGTGCCACCAGCAGAGATCAGGCCAGCCAAGAGACCCAGTACTTC.

The chain is built from TRBV11-2 and TRBJ2-3; 9 bases align to TRBD2. The CDR3 extends over 17 amino acids. With V trimmed by 4 bases and J by 7 bases, 15 bases remained unmatched. Per the germline V gene, CDR1 is SGHAT and CDR2 is FQNNGV. The CDR3 DNA reads as TGTGCCAGCAGCTCACTCGGGGCGGGAGGGCCGCGGAATACGCAGTATTTT. This encodes CASSSLGAGGPRNTQYF.

This sequence joins TRBV11-2 and TRBJ2-7; 9 bases align to TRBD1. CDR1 SGHAT and CDR2 FQNNGV come from the germline V gene. The V segment lost 2 bases and the J segment 3 bases; nucleotides outside the gene matches: 5. The CDR3 runs to 15 residues. The DNA for the CDR3 is TGTGCCAGCAGCTTAACGACAGGGGGGAACTACGAGCAGTACTTC. Encoded protein: CASSLTTGGNYEQYF.

This sequence joins TRBV4-1 and TRBJ1-1; 9 bases line up with TRBD1. The V and J ends lost 4 bases and 4 bases, in that order; junction bases with no gene match: 7. Per germline, CDR1 MGHRA and CDR2 YSYEKL. The CDR3 extends over 15 amino acids. The CDR3 is CASSPQGAFATEAFF. CDR3 bases: TGCGCCAGCAGCCCACAGGGGGCCTTCGCCACTGAAGCTTTCTTT.

The chain is built from TRBV2 and TRBJ2-1; TRBD2 matches at 9 bases. The CDR3 is 13 amino acids. Germline CDR1 SNHLY, CDR2 FYNNEI. V was pared by 7 bases and J by 4 bases, with 2 bases of the junction left unmatched. In nucleotides, the CDR3 is TGTGCCAGCACGCTAGCGGGATACAATGAGCAGTTCTTC. As protein: CASTLAGYNEQFF.

This sequence joins TRBV18 and TRBJ1-4; D ambiguous. The V gene's germline CDR1 is KGHSH and CDR2 LQKENI. The CDR3 is made up of 16 amino acids. V lost 2 bases, J lost 8 bases, and 18 bases lay in between. CDR3 sequence: CASSPGGVRAVEKLFF. CDR3 sequence (DNA): TGTGCCAGCTCACCAGGAGGAGTTCGGGCAGTGGAAAAACTGTTTTTT.

The CDR3 reads CASGTGLNTEAFF. Written as DNA, the CDR3 is TGTGCCAGCGGTACAGGGTTGAACACTGAAGCTTTCTTT. This chain uses TRBV2 with TRBJ1-1; tentative D call: TRBD1 (6 bases). The V and J ends lost 8 bases and 0 bases respectively, with 10 bases between them. The germline V gene has CDR1 SNHLY and CDR2 FYNNEI. The CDR3 is 13 residues long.

The V call is TRBV5-1, the J call TRBJ1-6; D is unclear. Per the germline V gene, CDR1 is SGHRS and CDR2 is YFSETQ. The CDR3 is 16 residues long. Trimming cost V 0 bases and J 0 bases, with 7 bases left between them. In DNA form, the CDR3 reads TGCGCCAGCAGCTTGGCGGGGAGCTCCTATAATTCACCCCTCCACTTT. Its translation: CASSLAGSSYNSPLHF.

The V and J genes are TRBV7-6 and TRBJ2-7; 8 bases map to TRBD2. Germline lookup yields CDR1 SGHVS and CDR2 FNYEAQ. Trimming cost V 5 bases and J 0 bases; bases outside gene matches: 6. This CDR3 spans 15 amino acids. DNA of the CDR3: TGTGCCAGCAGCCCCGGAACTAGCGGCTCCTACGAGCAGTACTTC. Encoded protein: CASSPGTSGSYEQYF.

The V gene is TRBV27, the J gene TRBJ2-3; 16 bases are a match to TRBD2. CDR1 is MNHEY, CDR2 SMNVEV, per germline (reference sequence). Trimming took 3 bases from V and 2 from J; bases not matched to a gene: 2. The CDR3 totals 17 residues. The DNA for the CDR3 is TGTGCCAGCAGTTTCGGGACTAGCGGGAGGGACACAGATACGCAGTATTTT. It encodes CASSFGTSGRDTDTQYF.

Details on this clone: One junction end does not reproduce the germline sequence, and a read error may be involved. The gene calls are TRBV2 and TRBJ2-2; maybe TRBD1 (7 bases). CDR3 length: 16 residues. Germline CDR1 and CDR2: SNHLY and FYNNEI. In DNA, the CDR3 is TGTGCCAGCATCCCCCAGGGGGGTGTGAACCCCGGGGAGCTGTTTTTT. It specifies CASIPQGGVNPGELFF.

The chain carries TRBV12-3 or TRBV12-4 and TRBJ2-3; a possible D gene is TRBD2 (5 bases). V was trimmed by 6 bases and J by 6 bases, leaving 13 bases between them. The CDR3 loop spans 13 amino acids. The CDR3 coding sequence is TGTGCCAGCAGGTCCTTTAGGAGGGATACGCAGTATTTT. Translating gives CASRSFRRDTQYF.

The J gene is TRBJ2-2, the V gene TRBV5-4, with 10 bases matching TRBD2. The CDR3 is 16 residues long. The germline gives CDR1 SGHNT, CDR2 YYREEE (reference sequence). The trim removed 5 bases at V and 1 base at J, leaving 5 bases unmatched. CDR3 region: CASRDRTSGNTGELFF. CDR3 coding DNA: TGTGCCAGCAGAGACCGGACTAGCGGGAACACCGGGGAGCTGTTTTTT.

The chain has TRBV6-5 and TRBJ1-1; D ambiguous. Germline loops: CDR1 MNHEY, CDR2 SVGAGI. Between the trimmed V and J ends, which lost 7 bases and 0 bases, there was a span of 15 bases. The CDR3 is 15 amino acids. In nucleotides, the CDR3 is TGTGCCAGCATGCGGAGTGATTTTGTGAACACTGAAGCTTTCTTT. Translating it yields CASMRSDFVNTEAFF.

The V and J genes are TRBV6-2 or TRBV6-3 and TRBJ2-1; weak D call: TRBD2 (5 bases). The V and J ends lost 2 bases and 3 bases respectively, with 5 bases between them. The CDR3 has 13 residues. The germline gives CDR1 MNHEY, CDR2 SVGEGT. DNA for the CDR3: TGTGCCAGCAGTTACCGGGACTACAATGAGCAGTTCTTC. This sequence encodes CASSYRDYNEQFF.

This clone was counted a single time. The chain is built from TRBV12-5 and TRBJ1-5; D might be TRBD1 (5 bases). CDR1 and CDR2 (germline): LGHNT, FRNRAP. The CDR3 runs 12 residues. V was trimmed by 9 bases and J by 4 bases, leaving 10 bases between them. DNA for the CDR3: TGTGCTAGCCGGGACTTAAATCAGCCCCAGCATTTT. Protein product: CASRDLNQPQHF.

The gene calls are TRBV5-1 and TRBJ2-3; TRBD1 matches at 8 bases. This CDR3 spans 15 amino acids. V trimming: 0 bases; J trimming: 3 bases; junction bases outside the gene matches: 3. Germline CDR1 is SGHRS and CDR2 is YFSETQ. CDR3 loop: CASSLGQGMTDTQYF. The CDR3 DNA sequence: TGCGCCAGCAGCTTGGGACAGGGGATGACAGATACGCAGTATTTT.